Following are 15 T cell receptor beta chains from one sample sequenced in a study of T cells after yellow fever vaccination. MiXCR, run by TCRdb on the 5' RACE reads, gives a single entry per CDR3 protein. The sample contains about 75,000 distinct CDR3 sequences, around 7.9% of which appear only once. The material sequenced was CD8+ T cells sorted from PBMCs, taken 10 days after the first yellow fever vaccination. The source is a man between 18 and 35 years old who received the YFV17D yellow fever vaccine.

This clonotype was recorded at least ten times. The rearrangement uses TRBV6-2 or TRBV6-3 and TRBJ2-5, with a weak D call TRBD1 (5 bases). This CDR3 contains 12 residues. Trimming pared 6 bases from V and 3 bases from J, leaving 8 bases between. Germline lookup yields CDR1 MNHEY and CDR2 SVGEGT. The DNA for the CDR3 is TGTGCCAGCAGCCCGACAGAAGAGACCCAGTACTTC. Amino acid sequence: CASSPTEETQYF.

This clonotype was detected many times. CDR3 in DNA: TGCGCCAGCAGCTTGGGACTAGCGGGGCTGGGAGAGACCCAGTACTTC. This encodes CASSLGLAGLGETQYF. This chain links TRBV5-1 with TRBJ2-5; 11 nucleotides match TRBD2. CDR3 length equals 16 residues. Losses at the gene ends were 0 bases for V and 4 bases for J; bases not matched to a gene: 5. Germline V lookup: CDR1 SGHRS, CDR2 YFSETQ. Filled out from reference TRBV5-1 and TRBJ2-5, the complete variable domain reads KAGVTQTPRYLIKTRGQQVTLSCSPISGHRSVSWYQQTPGQGLQFLFEYFSETQRNKGNFPGRFSGRQFSNSRSEMNVSTLELGDSALYLCASSLGLAGLGETQYFGPGTRLLVL.

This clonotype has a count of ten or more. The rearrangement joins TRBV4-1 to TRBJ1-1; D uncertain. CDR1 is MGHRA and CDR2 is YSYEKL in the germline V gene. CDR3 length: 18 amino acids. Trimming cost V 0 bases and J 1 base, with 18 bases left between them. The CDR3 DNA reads TGCGCCAGCAGCCAAGATCATGCAGGTTATGGGTGGAACACTGAAGCTTTCTTT. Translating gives CASSQDHAGYGWNTEAFF.

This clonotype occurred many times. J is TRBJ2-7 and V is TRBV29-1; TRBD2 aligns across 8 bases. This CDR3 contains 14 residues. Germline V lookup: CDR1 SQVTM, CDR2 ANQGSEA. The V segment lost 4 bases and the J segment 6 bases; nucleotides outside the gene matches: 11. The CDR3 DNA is TGCAGCGTTGTGTGGCTTAGCGGGGTCTCCGAGCAGTACTTC. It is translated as CSVVWLSGVSEQYF.

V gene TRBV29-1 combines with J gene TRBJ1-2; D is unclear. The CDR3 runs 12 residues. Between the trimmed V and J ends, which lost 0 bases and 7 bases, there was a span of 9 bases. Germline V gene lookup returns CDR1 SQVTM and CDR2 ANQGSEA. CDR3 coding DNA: TGCAGCGTTGAAGATCTCGGGTTTGGCTACACCTTC. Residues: CSVEDLGFGYTF.

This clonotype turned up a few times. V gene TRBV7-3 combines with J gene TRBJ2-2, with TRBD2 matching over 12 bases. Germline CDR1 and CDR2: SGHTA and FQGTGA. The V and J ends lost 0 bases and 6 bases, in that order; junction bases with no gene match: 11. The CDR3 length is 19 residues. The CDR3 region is CASSLTPLAGGPGPGELFF. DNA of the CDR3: TGTGCCAGCAGCTTAACCCCCCTAGCGGGGGGGCCGGGCCCCGGGGAGCTGTTTTTT. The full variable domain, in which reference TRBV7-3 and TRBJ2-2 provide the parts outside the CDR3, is GAGVSQTPSNKVTEKGKYVELRCDPISGHTALYWYRQSLGQGPEFLIYFQGTGAADDSGLPNDRFFAVRPEGSVSTLKIQRTERGDSAVYLCASSLTPLAGGPGPGELFFGEGSRLTVL.

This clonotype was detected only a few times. CDR3 sequence (DNA): TGTGCCAGCAGCCCTCATCCGGGACTAGCGGACCCGAGCTCCTACAATGAGCAGTTCTTC. Its protein product is CASSPHPGLADPSSYNEQFF. This rearrangement joins TRBV4-2 to TRBJ2-1; 11 positions agree with TRBD2. Per the germline V gene, CDR1 is LGHNA and CDR2 is YNFKEQ. The V and J ends lost 4 bases and 0 bases, in that order; junction bases with no gene match: 14. There are 20 residues in the CDR3.

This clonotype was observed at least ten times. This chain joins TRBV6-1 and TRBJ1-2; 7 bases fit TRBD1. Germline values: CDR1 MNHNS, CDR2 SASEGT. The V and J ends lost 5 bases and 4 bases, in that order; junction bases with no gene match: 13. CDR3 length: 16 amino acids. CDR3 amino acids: CASSPLQGFKSYGYTF. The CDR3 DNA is TGTGCCAGCAGTCCCTTACAGGGGTTTAAAAGCTATGGCTACACCTTC.

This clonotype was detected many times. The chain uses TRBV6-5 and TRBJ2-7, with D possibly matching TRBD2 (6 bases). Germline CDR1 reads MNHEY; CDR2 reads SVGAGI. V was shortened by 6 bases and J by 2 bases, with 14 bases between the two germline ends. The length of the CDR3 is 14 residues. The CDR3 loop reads CASRTIAVAYEQYF. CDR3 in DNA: TGTGCCAGCAGGACGATAGCGGTCGCCTACGAGCAGTACTTC.

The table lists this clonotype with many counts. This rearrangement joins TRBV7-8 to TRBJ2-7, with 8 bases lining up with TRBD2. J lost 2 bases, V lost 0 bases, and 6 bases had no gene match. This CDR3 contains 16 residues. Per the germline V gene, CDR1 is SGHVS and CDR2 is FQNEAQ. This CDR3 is CASSLAPAGATYEQYV. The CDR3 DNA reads TGTGCCAGCAGCTTAGCGCCAGCGGGGGCAACCTACGAGCAGTACGTC.

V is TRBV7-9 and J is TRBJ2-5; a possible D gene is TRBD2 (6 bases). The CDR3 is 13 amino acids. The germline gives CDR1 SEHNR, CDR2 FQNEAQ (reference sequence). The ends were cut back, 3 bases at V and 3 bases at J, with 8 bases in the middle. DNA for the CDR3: TGTGCCAGCAGCTTGGAGGGAAAAGAGACCCAGTACTTC. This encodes CASSLEGKETQYF.

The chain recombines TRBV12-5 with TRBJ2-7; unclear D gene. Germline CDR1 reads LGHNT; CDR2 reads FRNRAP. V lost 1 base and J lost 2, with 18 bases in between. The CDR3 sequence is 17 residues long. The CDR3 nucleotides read TGTGCTAGTGGTTTGGACCCCCCGCAGGATGATACCTACGAGCAGTACTTC. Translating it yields CASGLDPPQDDTYEQYF.

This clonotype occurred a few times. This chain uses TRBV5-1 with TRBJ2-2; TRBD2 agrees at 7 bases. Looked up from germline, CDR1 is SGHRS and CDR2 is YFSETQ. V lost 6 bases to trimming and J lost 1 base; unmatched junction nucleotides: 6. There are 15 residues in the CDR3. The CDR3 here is CASIVGEGNTGELFF. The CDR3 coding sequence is TGCGCCAGCATCGTTGGGGAGGGGAACACCGGGGAGCTGTTTTTT. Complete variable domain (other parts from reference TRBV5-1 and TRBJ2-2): KAGVTQTPRYLIKTRGQQVTLSCSPISGHRSVSWYQQTPGQGLQFLFEYFSETQRNKGNFPGRFSGRQFSNSRSEMNVSTLELGDSALYLCASIVGEGNTGELFFGEGSRLTVL.

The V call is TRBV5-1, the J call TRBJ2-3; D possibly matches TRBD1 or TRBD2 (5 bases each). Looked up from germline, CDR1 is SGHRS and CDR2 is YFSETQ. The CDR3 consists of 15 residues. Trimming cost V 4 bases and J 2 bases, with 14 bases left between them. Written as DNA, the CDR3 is TGCGCCAGCAGCCTAGGACAAGACTACACAGATACGCAGTATTTT. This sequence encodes CASSLGQDYTDTQYF.

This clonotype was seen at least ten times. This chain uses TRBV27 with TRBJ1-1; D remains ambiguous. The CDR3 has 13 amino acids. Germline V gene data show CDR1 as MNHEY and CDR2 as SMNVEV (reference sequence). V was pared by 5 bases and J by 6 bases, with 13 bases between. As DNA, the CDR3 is TGTGCCAGCAGTGAAGGTCGGGGAGCTGAAGCTTTCTTT. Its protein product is CASSEGRGAEAFF.